The rows below give T cell receptor beta chains drawn from one sample of a study of blood T cell repertoires in COVID-19. The assay was immunoSEQ multiplex PCR, and TCRdb's table has in-frame clones only and misses some. The table records roughly 430,000 clones, over 75% of them present only once. Sequencing was carried out using PBMCs or T cells enriched from blood (not recorded which). The receptors stem from a woman in her thirties or forties with acute COVID-19. Both conserved end residues are part of each CDR3. The order of the fields is clone size, V gene, CDR3 length, CDR3 protein. Expanded clones get a size class; other rows say once, few or many, or leave the size out.

NA TRBV1 15 CTSSQDLPSNQPQHF
NA TRBV5-1 15 CASSISGTVENEQFF
NA TRBV5-1 15 CASSDGQGRGYGYTF
NA TRBV30 16 CAGDDGTGGVGSPLHF
NA TRBV7-2 14 CASSSPLGGREQYF
NA TRBV30 16 CAAGTGVMRNTGELFF
NA TRBV4-1 15 CASSQETLDYYGYTF
NA TRBV19 15 CASSRRWESEEKLFF
NA TRBV7-2 16 CASSLTGGWNNQPQHF
few TRBV27 16 CASSPPGLTAGETQYF
NA TRBV12-3/TRBV12-4 13 CASSWGGNYGYTF
NA TRBV2 14 CANKPRSQGSEQYF
NA TRBV29-1 13 CSVTSRGVDGYTF
once TRBV21-1 18 CASTTVVGGATGCTEAFF
many TRBV18 15 CASSPQQGLESPLHF
NA TRBV19 15 CASSHPGEAQETQYF
NA TRBV3-1/TRBV3-2 14 CASSQELASYEQYF
NA TRBV6-5 15 CASSYKGETGNTIYF
many TRBV6-5 11 CASSLYNEQFF
NA TRBV4-2 13 CASSLARTGELFF
NA TRBV5-1 15 CASSLEGFGNQPQHF
NA TRBV7-6 18 CASSLVAGGALGSNEQFF
NA TRBV11-2 15 CASSRGAGGLYEQYF
once TRBV13 14 CASRLGQYTGELFF
NA TRBV5-4 17 CASSPTRTGTNTGELFF
NA TRBV5-8 15 CASSPRTSGTDTQYF
NA TRBV27 14 CASRTPKRTDTQYF
NA TRBV11-2 12 CASRGFQETQYF
NA TRBV1 14 CTSPVGGLNEKLFF
NA TRBV6-5 14 CASRGTGLGQPQHF
NA TRBV11-3 12 CASSLAPNEQFF
NA TRBV6-1 13 CASSDPNTGELFF
NA TRBV5-5 13 CASSLTGPYEQYF
NA TRBV27 15 CASSLGQGVGQPQHF
NA TRBV27 14 CASSAATGLYGYTF
NA TRBV6-5 13 CASELAETNEQFF
NA TRBV7-9 15 CASSSLWSGRETQYF
NA TRBV10-2 13 CASSDPANYGYTF
few TRBV18 16 CASSPRGIDMNTEAFF
NA TRBV13 14 CASSDGGARETQYF
NA TRBV21-1 15 CASSKVTGGFHEQYF
NA TRBV7-8 14 CASSLVRGRQPQHF
NA TRBV6-1 18 CASSELGLAGGPGYEQYF
NA TRBV2 17 CASSGTSGGRRTDTQYF
NA TRBV11-2 13 CASSLTGMQTQYF
NA TRBV4-2 18 CASSQDPGTGVFGTEAFF
NA TRBV6-6 15 CASSYSRGDSYEQYF
NA TRBV10-3 17 CAISDLAGGPGIDTQYF
NA TRBV18 16 CASSRPLAGGYNEQFF
NA TRBV9 17 CASSASVSDSNTGELFF
NA TRBV2 14 CASRSGRGFYGYTF